This TCR beta chain appears in the sequencing data of a study of blood T cell repertoires in COVID-19. Study information: Whether acute or convalescent, the COVID-19 samples came from the United States, Italy and Spain. PBMCs, B-cell-depleted T cells, or T cells provided the cDNA or gDNA that made up the material.

TCRdb's table, derived via immunoSEQ multiplex PCR, lists solely in-frame clones and lacks some. The data show about 190,000 clones, 70% to 85% seen once. What was sequenced was peripheral blood. The clonotype was recovered from a man between 50 and 59 years old who had recovered from COVID-19.

The CDR3 nucleotides read TGTGCCAGCAGCCAAGTTAGAAACTACGAGCAGTACTTC. It encodes CASSQVRNYEQYF. The chain has TRBV3-1 (or the pseudogene TRBV3-2) and TRBJ2-7, with D unclear. This CDR3 has 13 residues. The V end was cut by 1 base, the J end by 3 bases, with 7 bases between. Per germline, CDR1 LGHDT and CDR2 YNNKEL (reference sequence).